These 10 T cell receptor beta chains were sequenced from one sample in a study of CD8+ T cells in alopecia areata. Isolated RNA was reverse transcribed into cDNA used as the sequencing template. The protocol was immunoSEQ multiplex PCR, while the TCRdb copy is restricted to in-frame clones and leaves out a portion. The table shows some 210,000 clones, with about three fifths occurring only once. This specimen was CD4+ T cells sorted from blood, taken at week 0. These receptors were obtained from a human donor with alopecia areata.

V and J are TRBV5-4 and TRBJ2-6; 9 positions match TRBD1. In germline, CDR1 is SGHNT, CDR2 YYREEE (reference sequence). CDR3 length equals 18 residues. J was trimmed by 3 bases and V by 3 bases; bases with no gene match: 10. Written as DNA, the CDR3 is TGTGCCAGCAGCTCCACCGGGACAGGGTGGTTTGGGGCCAACGTCCTGACTTTC. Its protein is CASSSTGTGWFGANVLTF. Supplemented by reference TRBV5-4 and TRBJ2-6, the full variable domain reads ETGVTQSPTHLIKTRGQQVTLRCSSQSGHNTVSWYQQALGQGPQFIFQYYREEENGRGNFPPRFSGLQFPNYSSELNVNALELDDSALYLCASSSTGTGWFGANVLTFGAGSRLTVL.

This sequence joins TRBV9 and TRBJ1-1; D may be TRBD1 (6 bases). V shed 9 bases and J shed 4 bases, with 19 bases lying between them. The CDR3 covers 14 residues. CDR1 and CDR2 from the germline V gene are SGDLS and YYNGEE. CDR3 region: CATTKEGVTTEAFF. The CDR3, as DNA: TGTGCCACCACAAAAGAGGGGGTTACCACTGAAGCTTTCTTT.

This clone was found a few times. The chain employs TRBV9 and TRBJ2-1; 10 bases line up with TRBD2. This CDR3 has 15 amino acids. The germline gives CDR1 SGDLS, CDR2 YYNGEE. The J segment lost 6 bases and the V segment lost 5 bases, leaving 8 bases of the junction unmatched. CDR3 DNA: TGTGCCAGCAGTTCTAGCGGGAGTCGGGGCAATGAGCAGTTCTTC. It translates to CASSSSGSRGNEQFF.

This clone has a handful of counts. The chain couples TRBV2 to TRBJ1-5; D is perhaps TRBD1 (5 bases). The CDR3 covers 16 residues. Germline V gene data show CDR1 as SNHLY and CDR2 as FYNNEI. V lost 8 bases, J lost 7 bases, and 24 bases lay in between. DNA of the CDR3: TGTGCCAGCGGTGGGTCGGGTGGCCGGGGCCGGCAGCCCCAGCATTTT. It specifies CASGGSGGRGRQPQHF.

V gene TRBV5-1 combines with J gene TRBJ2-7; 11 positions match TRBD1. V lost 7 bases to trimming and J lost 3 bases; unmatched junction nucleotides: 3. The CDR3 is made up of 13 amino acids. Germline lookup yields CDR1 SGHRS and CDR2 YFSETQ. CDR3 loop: CASGGQGDYEQYF. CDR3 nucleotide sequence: TGCGCCAGCGGGGGACAGGGGGACTACGAGCAGTACTTC.

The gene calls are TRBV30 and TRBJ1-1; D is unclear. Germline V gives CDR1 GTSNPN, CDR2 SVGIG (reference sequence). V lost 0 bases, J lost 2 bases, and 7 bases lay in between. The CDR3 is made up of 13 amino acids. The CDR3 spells CAWSVQSNTEAFF. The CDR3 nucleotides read TGTGCCTGGAGTGTACAGTCTAACACTGAAGCTTTCTTT.

The CDR3 spells CASSQEPGLASYNEQFF. Written as DNA, the CDR3 is TGCGCCAGCAGCCAAGAGCCCGGACTAGCATCCTACAATGAGCAGTTCTTC. This chain links TRBV4-1 with TRBJ2-1; 8 nucleotides match TRBD2. J was trimmed by 1 base and V by 0 bases; bases with no gene match: 5. From germline, CDR1 is MGHRA and CDR2 YSYEKL. The CDR3 extends over 17 amino acids.

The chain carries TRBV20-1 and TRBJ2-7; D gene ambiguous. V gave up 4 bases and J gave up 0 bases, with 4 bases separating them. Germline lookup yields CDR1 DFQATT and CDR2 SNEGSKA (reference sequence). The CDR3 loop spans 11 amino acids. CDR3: CSATYSYEQYF. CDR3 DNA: TGCAGTGCTACATACTCCTACGAGCAGTACTTC.

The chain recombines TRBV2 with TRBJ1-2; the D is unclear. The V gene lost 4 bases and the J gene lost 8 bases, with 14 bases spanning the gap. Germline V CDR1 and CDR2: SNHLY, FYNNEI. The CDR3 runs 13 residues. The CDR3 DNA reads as TGTGCCAGCAGTGGAGCGGCGTCGGGCGGCTACACCTTC. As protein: CASSGAASGGYTF.

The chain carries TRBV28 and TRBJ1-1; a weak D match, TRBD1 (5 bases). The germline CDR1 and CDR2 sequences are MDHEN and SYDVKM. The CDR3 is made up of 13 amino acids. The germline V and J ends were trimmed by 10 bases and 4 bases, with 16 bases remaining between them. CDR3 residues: CATLIYGATEAFF. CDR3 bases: TGTGCCACCCTAATATACGGGGCCACTGAAGCTTTCTTT.